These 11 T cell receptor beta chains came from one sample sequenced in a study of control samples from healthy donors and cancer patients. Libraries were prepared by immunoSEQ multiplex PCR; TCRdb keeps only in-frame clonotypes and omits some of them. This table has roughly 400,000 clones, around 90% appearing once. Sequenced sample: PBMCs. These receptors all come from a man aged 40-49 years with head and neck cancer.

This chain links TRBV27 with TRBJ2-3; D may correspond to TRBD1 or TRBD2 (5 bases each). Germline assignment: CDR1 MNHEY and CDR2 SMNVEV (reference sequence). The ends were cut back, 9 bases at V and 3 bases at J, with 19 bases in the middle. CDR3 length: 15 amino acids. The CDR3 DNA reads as TGTGCCAGTCGAGGGGTCGGTCCGGGGACAGATACGCAGTATTTT. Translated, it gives CASRGVGPGTDTQYF.

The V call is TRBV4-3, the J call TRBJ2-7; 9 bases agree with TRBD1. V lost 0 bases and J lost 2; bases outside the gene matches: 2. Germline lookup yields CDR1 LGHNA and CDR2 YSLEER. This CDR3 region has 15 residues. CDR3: CASSQEGQGAYEQYF. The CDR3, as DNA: TGCGCCAGCAGCCAAGAGGGACAGGGTGCCTACGAGCAGTACTTC.

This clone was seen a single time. As DNA, the CDR3 is TGCGCCAGCAGCCGACTAGCGGGGGTCGCGAACACCGGGGAGCTGTTTTTT. The encoded protein is CASSRLAGVANTGELFF. The chain employs TRBV4-1 and TRBJ2-2; TRBD2 matches at 12 bases. This CDR3 has 17 amino acids. The germline V gene has CDR1 MGHRA and CDR2 YSYEKL. V shed 4 bases and J 0 bases; nucleotides not matched to a gene: 3.

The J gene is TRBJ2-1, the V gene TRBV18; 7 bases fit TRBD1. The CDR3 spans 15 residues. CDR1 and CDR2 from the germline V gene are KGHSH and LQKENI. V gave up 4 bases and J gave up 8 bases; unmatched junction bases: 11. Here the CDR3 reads CASSRTTGEIDEQFF. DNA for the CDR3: TGTGCCAGCTCACGAACCACAGGGGAGATTGATGAGCAGTTCTTC.

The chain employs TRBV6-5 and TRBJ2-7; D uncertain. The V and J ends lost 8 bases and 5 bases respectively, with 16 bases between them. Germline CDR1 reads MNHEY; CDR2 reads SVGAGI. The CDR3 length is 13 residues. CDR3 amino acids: CASVLLGADEQYF. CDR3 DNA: TGTGCCAGCGTCCTCCTGGGTGCGGACGAGCAGTACTTC.

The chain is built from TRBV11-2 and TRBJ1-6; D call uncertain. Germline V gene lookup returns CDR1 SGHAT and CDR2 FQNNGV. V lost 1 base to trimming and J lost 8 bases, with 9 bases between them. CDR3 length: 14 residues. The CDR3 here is CASSLVGSDSPLHF. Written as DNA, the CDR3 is TGTGCCAGCAGCTTAGTAGGGTCTGATTCACCCCTCCACTTT.

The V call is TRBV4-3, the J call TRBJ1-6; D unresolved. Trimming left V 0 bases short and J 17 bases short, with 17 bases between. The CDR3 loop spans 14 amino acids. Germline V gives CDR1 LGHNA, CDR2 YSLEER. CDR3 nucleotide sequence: TGCGCCAGCAGCCAAGAAGGTTTTCCCGACCACATCCACTTT. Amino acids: CASSQEGFPDHIHF.

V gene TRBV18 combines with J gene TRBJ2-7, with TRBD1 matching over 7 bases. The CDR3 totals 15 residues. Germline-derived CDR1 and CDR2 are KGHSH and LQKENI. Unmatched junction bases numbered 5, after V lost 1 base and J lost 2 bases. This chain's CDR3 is CASSPRGQGAYEQYF. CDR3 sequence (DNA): TGTGCCAGCTCACCACGGGGCCAGGGGGCCTACGAGCAGTACTTC.

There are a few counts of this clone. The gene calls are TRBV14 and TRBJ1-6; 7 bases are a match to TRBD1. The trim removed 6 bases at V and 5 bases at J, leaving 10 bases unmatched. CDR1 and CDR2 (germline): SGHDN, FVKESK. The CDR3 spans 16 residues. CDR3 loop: CASRHTLQGHNSPLHF. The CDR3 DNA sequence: TGTGCCAGCAGACATACCTTACAGGGGCATAATTCACCCCTCCACTTT.

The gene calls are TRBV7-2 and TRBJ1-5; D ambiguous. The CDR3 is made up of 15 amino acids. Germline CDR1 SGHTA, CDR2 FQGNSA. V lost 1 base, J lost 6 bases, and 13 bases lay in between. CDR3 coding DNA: TGTGCCAGCAGCTTAGAGCGTTCAGCGGTTCAGCCCCAGCATTTT. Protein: CASSLERSAVQPQHF.

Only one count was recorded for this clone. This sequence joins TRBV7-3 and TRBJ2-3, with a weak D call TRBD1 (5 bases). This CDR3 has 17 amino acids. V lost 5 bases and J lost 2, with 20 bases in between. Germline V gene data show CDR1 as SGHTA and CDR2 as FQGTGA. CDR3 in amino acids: CASSPWGQGVSTDTQYF. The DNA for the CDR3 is TGTGCCAGCAGCCCATGGGGCCAAGGGGTCTCCACAGATACGCAGTATTTT.